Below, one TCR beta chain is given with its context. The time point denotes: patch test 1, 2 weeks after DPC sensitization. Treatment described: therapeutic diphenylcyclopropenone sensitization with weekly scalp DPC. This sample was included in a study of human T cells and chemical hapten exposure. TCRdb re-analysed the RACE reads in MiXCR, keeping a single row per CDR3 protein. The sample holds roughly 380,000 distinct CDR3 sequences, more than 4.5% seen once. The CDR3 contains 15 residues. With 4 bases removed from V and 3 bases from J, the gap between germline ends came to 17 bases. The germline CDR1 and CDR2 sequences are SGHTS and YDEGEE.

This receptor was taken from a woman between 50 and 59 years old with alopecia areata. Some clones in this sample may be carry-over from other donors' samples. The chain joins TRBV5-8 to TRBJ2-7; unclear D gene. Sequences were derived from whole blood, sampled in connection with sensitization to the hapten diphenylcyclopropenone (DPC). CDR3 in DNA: TGTGCCAGCAGCGCGCGCCGGGTTCCCTACTACGAGCAGTACTTC. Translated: CASSARRVPYYEQYF.